These 19 T cell receptor beta chains were sequenced from one sample in a study of T cell responses to AZD1222 COVID-19 vaccine. Some clones are missing from TCRdb's copy, which holds only in-frame ones; the method was immunoSEQ multiplex PCR. The sample has almost 55,000 clones, 84% seen once. The sequences come from peripheral blood, collected on day 0 of AZD1222 vaccination. These receptors all come from an adult in good health.

The rearrangement joins TRBV14 to TRBJ2-3; 12 nucleotides match TRBD2. J lost 11 bases, V lost 4 bases, and 10 bases had no gene match. Looked up from germline, CDR1 is SGHDN and CDR2 is FVKESK. There are 15 residues in the CDR3. The chain's CDR3 is CASSPVASGGVMQYF. The CDR3 DNA follows: TGTGCCAGCAGCCCCGTGGCTAGCGGGGGGGTAATGCAGTATTTT.

The count of this clone is one. The genes are TRBV6-2 or TRBV6-3 and TRBJ1-1; D might be TRBD1 (5 bases). The CDR3 totals 17 residues. Trimming pared 6 bases from V and 3 bases from J, leaving 23 bases between. Germline CDR1 and CDR2: MNHEY and SVGEGT. The CDR3 reads CASSQRHLLQGDTEAFF. As DNA, the CDR3 is TGTGCCAGCAGCCAAAGACACTTACTTCAAGGGGACACTGAAGCTTTCTTT.

V usage is TRBV4-2 and J usage is TRBJ1-5; D unclear. Germline loops: CDR1 LGHNA, CDR2 YNFKEQ. This CDR3 comprises 15 residues. V was cut by 5 bases and J by 7 bases, with 18 bases left in between. CDR3 amino acids: CASSVGRDGGQPQHF. The DNA for the CDR3 is TGTGCCAGCAGCGTCGGACGGGATGGTGGACAGCCCCAGCATTTT.

The V gene is TRBV7-2, the J gene TRBJ2-1; possible D gene TRBD1, 5 bases. CDR1 and CDR2 from the germline V gene are SGHTA and FQGNSA. V lost 3 bases, J lost 12 bases, and 15 bases lay in between. The CDR3 length is 13 residues. CDR3 region: CASSFTGAMRQFF. In nucleotides, the CDR3 is TGTGCCAGCAGCTTTACAGGAGCTATGCGGCAGTTCTTC.

The rearrangement links TRBV6-5 to TRBJ2-7; 12 bases agree with TRBD2. The germline V gene has CDR1 MNHEY and CDR2 SVGAGI. The V and J ends lost 6 bases and 6 bases, in that order; junction bases with no gene match: 6. The CDR3 has 14 residues. For the CDR3, the DNA is TGTGCCAGCAGCAGAGGACTAGCGGGAATCGAGCAGTACTTC. Translating it yields CASSRGLAGIEQYF.

The V call is TRBV11-2, the J call TRBJ2-3; no reliable D call. This CDR3 spans 12 amino acids. With 5 bases removed from V and 0 bases from J, the gap between germline ends came to 3 bases. The V gene's germline CDR1 is SGHAT and CDR2 FQNNGV. The CDR3 loop is CASSLSTDTQYF. DNA for the CDR3: TGTGCCAGCAGCCTGAGCACAGATACGCAGTATTTT.

The chain joins TRBV18 to TRBJ1-2; TRBD1 agrees at 9 bases. CDR1 and CDR2 from the germline V gene are KGHSH and LQKENI. CDR3 size: 15 residues. The ends lost 2 bases at V and 4 bases at J; junction bases unmatched: 5. CDR3 bases: TGTGCCAGCTCACCAGGGACAGGGCCTTCCTATGGCTACACCTTC. Amino acid sequence: CASSPGTGPSYGYTF.

The chain combines TRBV7-2 with TRBJ1-2; D is possibly TRBD1 (6 bases). The V gene's germline CDR1 is SGHTA and CDR2 FQGNSA. V shed 4 bases and J shed 4 bases, with 13 bases lying between them. The CDR3 consists of 14 residues. The CDR3: CASSSKGGGYGYTF. The CDR3 DNA sequence: TGTGCCAGCAGCTCAAAGGGAGGGGGCTATGGCTACACCTTC.

J is TRBJ2-1 and V is TRBV27; 9 bases are a match to TRBD1. Per germline, CDR1 MNHEY and CDR2 SMNVEV (reference sequence). The CDR3 contains 15 residues. V lost 6 bases to trimming and J lost 1 base; unmatched junction nucleotides: 4. This chain's CDR3 is CASSSGTGSYNEQFF. The CDR3 nucleotides are TGTGCCAGCAGCTCCGGGACAGGGTCCTACAATGAGCAGTTCTTC.

The chain uses TRBV7-2 and TRBJ2-3; 13 bases are shared with TRBD2. The junction had 9 bases not matched to a gene; V was cut back by 1 base and J by 8 bases. Germline V CDR1 and CDR2: SGHTA, FQGNSA. The CDR3 is 17 residues long. This CDR3 reads CASSLVATSGGQGTQYF. The CDR3 DNA follows: TGTGCCAGCAGCTTAGTCGCGACTAGCGGGGGGCAGGGTACGCAGTATTTT.

This clone occurred a few times. J is TRBJ1-6 and V is TRBV4-1, with a tentative D call TRBD1 (6 bases). The germline gives CDR1 MGHRA, CDR2 YSYEKL. CDR3 length: 17 amino acids. V was pared by 0 bases and J by 0 bases, with 9 bases between. This chain's CDR3 is CASSQDRGASYNSPLHF. The CDR3 DNA follows: TGCGCCAGCAGCCAAGACAGGGGTGCCTCCTATAATTCACCCCTCCACTTT.

The J gene is TRBJ1-1, the V gene TRBV25-1; D may be TRBD1 (5 bases). V was clipped by 6 bases and J by 8 bases, with 10 bases between them. CDR3 size: 11 residues. The germline CDR1 and CDR2 sequences are MGHDK and SYGVNS. CDR3 residues: CASRRGGEAFF. As DNA, the CDR3 is TGTGCCAGCAGGCGCGGGGGAGAAGCTTTCTTT.

This chain joins TRBV15 and TRBJ2-7; 8 nucleotides match TRBD2. The CDR3 consists of 15 residues. The J segment lost 6 bases and the V segment lost 3 bases, leaving 10 bases of the junction unmatched. From germline, CDR1 is LNHNV and CDR2 YYDKDF (reference sequence). CDR3 DNA sequence: TGTGCCACCAGCAGCCGCGGGGGGTCCCCCTCCGAGCAGTACTTC. It specifies CATSSRGGSPSEQYF.

The chain carries TRBV19 and TRBJ1-5, with 7 bases aligning to TRBD1. Per germline, CDR1 LNHDA and CDR2 SQIVND (reference sequence). After removal of 2 bases from V and 4 bases from J, the junction contained 8 bases not matched to a gene. The CDR3 totals 16 residues. The CDR3 loop is CASSIRDRPRNQPQHF. In DNA form, the CDR3 reads TGTGCCAGTAGTATAAGGGACAGACCACGGAATCAGCCCCAGCATTTT.

The genes are TRBV7-3 and TRBJ1-1; D is ambiguous. The CDR3 contains 13 residues. Trimming cost V 2 bases and J 2 bases, with 6 bases left between them. The germline V gene has CDR1 SGHTA and CDR2 FQGTGA. CDR3 bases: TGTGCCAGCAGCTTAGACCGCAACACTGAAGCTTTCTTT. Amino acid sequence: CASSLDRNTEAFF.

A single count supports this clone. The V and J genes are TRBV11-2 and TRBJ2-2; D unclear. The germline V gene encodes CDR1 SGHAT and CDR2 FQNNGV. The CDR3 sequence is 15 residues long. Trimming removed 5 bases at V and 5 bases at J, with 15 bases between. The CDR3 reads CASSPQPQLTGELFF. The CDR3 DNA reads TGTGCCAGCAGCCCCCAGCCCCAGCTAACCGGGGAGCTGTTTTTT.

CDR3 residues: CASSPSRGHGVKMTEAFF. Here the CDR3 DNA reads TGTGCCAGCAGCCCGTCGAGGGGCCACGGGGTAAAAATGACTGAAGCTTTCTTT. The chain couples TRBV11-2 to TRBJ1-1, with a weak D call TRBD1 (5 bases). The CDR3 length is 18 residues. In germline, CDR1 is SGHAT, CDR2 FQNNGV. V was cut by 5 bases and J by 5 bases, with 27 bases left in between.

The V and J genes are TRBV15 and TRBJ2-1; 12 bases align to TRBD2. This CDR3 is 15 amino acids long. With 2 bases clipped from V and 7 bases from J, the junction kept 3 bases outside the gene matches. Germline V lookup: CDR1 LNHNV, CDR2 YYDKDF (reference sequence). Here the CDR3 reads CATSRPSGRVNEQFF. The DNA of the CDR3 is TGTGCCACCAGCAGACCTAGCGGGAGGGTTAATGAGCAGTTCTTC.

The chain uses TRBV5-6 and TRBJ2-5; 11 bases are a match to TRBD1. Trimming at V came to 2 bases and at J to 4 bases, leaving 4 bases not matched to a gene. The germline CDR1 and CDR2 sequences are SGHDT and YYEEEE. This CDR3 has 15 residues. The CDR3 reads CASSFGGTGGETQYF. Written as DNA, the CDR3 is TGTGCCAGCAGCTTTGGGGGGACAGGGGGAGAGACCCAGTACTTC.